This T cell receptor beta chain appears in the sequencing data of a study of T cells in Graves' hyperthyroidism and ophthalmopathy. This clonotype occurred many times. What it binds is not known. The germline V and J ends were trimmed by 2 bases and 6 bases, with 10 bases remaining between them. This CDR3 contains 13 residues. Germline lookup yields CDR1 MNHEY and CDR2 SMNVEV (reference sequence). Broader study findings: In the blood, most expanded thyroid clonotypes above 0.001 appeared as well.

There were TCR beta CDR3 regions amplified from RNA transcripts. RT-PCR in the first round (using the HTBI primer set) targeted the TCR CDR3. TCRdb fed the multiplex PCR reads into MiXCR, producing one record per CDR3 protein. The sample shows around 610,000 distinct CDR3 sequences, about 14% of them seen only once. Sequenced sample: blood. This TCR came from a woman aged 40 to 50 with Graves' ophthalmopathy. This chain links TRBV27 with TRBJ1-2, with a tentative D call TRBD1 (5 bases). CDR3 DNA: TGTGCCAGCAGTTTAAGGGTGGGGGATGGCTACACCTTC. Amino acid sequence: CASSLRVGDGYTF.